The following is a TCR beta chain sequence with its context. Diagnoses were made from clinical symptoms, serum measures (thyroxine and TRAb), thyroid ultrasound and orbital computed tomography. An approximately 10 ml volume of fresh peripheral blood provided the PBMCs. The data stem from a study of T cells in Graves' hyperthyroidism and ophthalmopathy. Study at large: Peripheral blood was drawn at first diagnosis, prior to all treatment.

What was amplified from RNA transcripts were TCR beta CDR3 regions. TCR CDR3 underwent first-round RT-PCR with the HTBI primer set. TCRdb reprocessed the multiplex PCR reads with MiXCR, giving one entry per CDR3 protein. The table has nearly 600,000 distinct CDR3 sequences, about 14% seen once. The sequenced material came from blood. The sequence was collected from a woman under 30 with Graves' ophthalmopathy.

As DNA, the CDR3 is TGTGCCAGCAGTTTATTTAGGGGCCTTGGGGCCAAAAACATTCAGTACTTC. Amino acids: CASSLFRGLGAKNIQYF. V gene TRBV12-3 or TRBV12-4 combines with J gene TRBJ2-4; D is possibly TRBD1 (5 bases). This CDR3 has 17 amino acids. Trimming took off 2 bases at V and 1 base at J, with 15 bases between the two ends.